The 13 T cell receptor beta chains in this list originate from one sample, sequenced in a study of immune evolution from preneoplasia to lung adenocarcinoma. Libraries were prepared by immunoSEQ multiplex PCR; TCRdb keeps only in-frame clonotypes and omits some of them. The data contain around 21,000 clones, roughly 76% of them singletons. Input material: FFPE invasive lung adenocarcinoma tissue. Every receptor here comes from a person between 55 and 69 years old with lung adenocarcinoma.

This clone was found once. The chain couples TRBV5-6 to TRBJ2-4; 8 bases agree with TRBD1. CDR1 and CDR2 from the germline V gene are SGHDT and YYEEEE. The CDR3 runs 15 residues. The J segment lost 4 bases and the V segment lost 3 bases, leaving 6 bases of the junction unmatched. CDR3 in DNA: TGTGCCAGCAGCTATAATTGGGACAGGAAAAACATTCAGTACTTC. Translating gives CASSYNWDRKNIQYF.

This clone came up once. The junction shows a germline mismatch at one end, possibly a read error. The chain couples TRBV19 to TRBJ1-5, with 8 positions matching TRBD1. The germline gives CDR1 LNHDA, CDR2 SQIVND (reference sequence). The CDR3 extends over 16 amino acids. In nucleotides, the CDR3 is TGTGCTAGTAGACAGGGGCGGAATATACGCAATCAGCCCCAGCATTTT. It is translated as CASRQGRNIRNQPQHF.

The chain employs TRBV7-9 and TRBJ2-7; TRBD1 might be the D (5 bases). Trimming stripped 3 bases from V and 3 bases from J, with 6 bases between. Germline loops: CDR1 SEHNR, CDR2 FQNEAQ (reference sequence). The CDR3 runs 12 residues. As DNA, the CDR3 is TGTGCCAGCAGCTTGACAGTCTACGAGCAGTACTTC. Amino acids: CASSLTVYEQYF.

CDR3 sequence reads: CASLPGQRYEQYF. The CDR3 DNA follows: TGTGCCAGCCTTCCCGGACAGCGCTACGAGCAGTACTTC. The chain combines TRBV28 with TRBJ2-7, with a tentative D call TRBD1 (6 bases). The V gene lost 8 bases and the J gene lost 3 bases, with 14 bases spanning the gap. The CDR3 is made up of 13 amino acids. Germline V gene sequence: CDR1 MDHEN, CDR2 SYDVKM.

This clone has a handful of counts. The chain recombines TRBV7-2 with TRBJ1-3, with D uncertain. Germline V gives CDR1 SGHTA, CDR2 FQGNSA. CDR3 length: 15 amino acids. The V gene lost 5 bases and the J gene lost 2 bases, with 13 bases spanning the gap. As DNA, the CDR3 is TGTGCCAGCAGCCCCTATCGGAGTGCTGGAAACACCATATATTTT. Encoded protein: CASSPYRSAGNTIYF.

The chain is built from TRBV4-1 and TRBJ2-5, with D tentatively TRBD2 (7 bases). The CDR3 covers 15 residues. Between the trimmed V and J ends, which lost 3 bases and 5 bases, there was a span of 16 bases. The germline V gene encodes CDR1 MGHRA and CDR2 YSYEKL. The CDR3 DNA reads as TGCGCCAGCAGCCATTCCTCGGGGGGCAGGGAGACCCAGTACTTC. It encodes CASSHSSGGRETQYF.

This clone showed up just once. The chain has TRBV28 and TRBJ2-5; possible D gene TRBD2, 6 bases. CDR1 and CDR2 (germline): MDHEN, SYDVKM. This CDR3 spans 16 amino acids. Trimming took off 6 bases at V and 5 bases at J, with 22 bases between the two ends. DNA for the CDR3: TGTGCCAGCAGAGGGCGAGGGCTCAGGGCGGGGGAGACCCAGTACTTC. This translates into CASRGRGLRAGETQYF.

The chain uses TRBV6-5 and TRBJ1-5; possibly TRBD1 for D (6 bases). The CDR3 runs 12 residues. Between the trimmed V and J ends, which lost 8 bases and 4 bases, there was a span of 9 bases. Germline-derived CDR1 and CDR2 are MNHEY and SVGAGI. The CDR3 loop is CASGGRNQPQHF. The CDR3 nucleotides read TGTGCCAGCGGGGGGCGAAATCAGCCCCAGCATTTT.

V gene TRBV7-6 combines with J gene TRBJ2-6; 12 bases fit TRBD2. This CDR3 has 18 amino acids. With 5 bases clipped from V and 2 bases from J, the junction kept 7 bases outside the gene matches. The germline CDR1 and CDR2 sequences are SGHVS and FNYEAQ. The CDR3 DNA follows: TGTGCCAGCAGCATGAGACTAGCGGGAGTAACTGGGGCCAACGTCCTGACTTTC. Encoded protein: CASSMRLAGVTGANVLTF.

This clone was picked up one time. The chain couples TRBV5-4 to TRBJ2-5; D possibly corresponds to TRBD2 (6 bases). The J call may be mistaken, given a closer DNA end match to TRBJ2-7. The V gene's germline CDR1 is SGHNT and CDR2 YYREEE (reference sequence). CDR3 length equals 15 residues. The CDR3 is CASSSTGAGYYEQYF. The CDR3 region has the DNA TGTGCCAGCAGCTCTACAGGTGCGGGGTACTACGAGCAGTACTTC.

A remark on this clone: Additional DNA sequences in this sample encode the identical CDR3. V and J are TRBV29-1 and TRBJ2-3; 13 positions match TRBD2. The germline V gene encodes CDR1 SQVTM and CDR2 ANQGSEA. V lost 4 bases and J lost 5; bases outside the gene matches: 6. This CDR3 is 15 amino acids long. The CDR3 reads CSVGTSGSGGDTQYF. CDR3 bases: TGCAGCGTTGGGACTAGCGGGAGTGGGGGAGATACGCAGTATTTT.

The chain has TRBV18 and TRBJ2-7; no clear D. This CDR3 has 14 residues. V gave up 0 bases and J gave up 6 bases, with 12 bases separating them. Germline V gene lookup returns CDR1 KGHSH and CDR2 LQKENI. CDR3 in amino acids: CASSPPISPTEQYF. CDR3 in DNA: TGTGCCAGCTCACCACCGATTTCCCCCACCGAGCAGTACTTC.

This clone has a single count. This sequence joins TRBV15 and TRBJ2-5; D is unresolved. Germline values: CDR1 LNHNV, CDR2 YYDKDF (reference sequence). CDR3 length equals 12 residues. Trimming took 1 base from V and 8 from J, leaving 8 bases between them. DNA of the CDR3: TGTGCCACCAGCAGAGTAGCCGGCACCCAGTACTTC. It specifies CATSRVAGTQYF.